These T cell receptor beta chains were read from a single sample in a study of T cell repertoires in cytomegalovirus infection. TCRdb ran MiXCR on the reads and lists one entry per CDR3 protein. The repertoire holds under 500,000 distinct CDR3 sequences, with under 45% as singletons. No antigens are known for them. The starting material was cultured PBMCs, obtained from culture after CMV antigen stimulation. These receptors were collected from a human donor in good health (CMV status not recorded). Some clones in this sample may be carry-over from other donors' samples. Both conserved end residues are part of each CDR3. Fields, in order: V gene, D gene, clone size, J gene, CDR3 protein, CDR3 DNA. A D gene is named only where the DNA matches it firmly. Expanded clones get a size class; other rows say once, few or many, or leave the size out.

v_call: TRBV2
d_call: -
clone_size: -
j_call: TRBJ1-4
cdr3_aa: CASRPTVNEKLFF
cdr3_nt: TGTGCCAGCAGACCGACAGTTAATGAAAAACTGTTTTTT

v_call: TRBV4-1
d_call: TRBD1
clone_size: few
j_call: TRBJ2-3
cdr3_aa: CASSQAGTGTDTQYF
cdr3_nt: TGCGCCAGCAGCCAAGCCGGGACAGGGACAGATACGCAGTATTTT

v_call: TRBV6-2/TRBV6-3
d_call: TRBD1
clone_size: -
j_call: TRBJ1-5
cdr3_aa: CASSWGSGQNSNQPQHF
cdr3_nt: TGTGCCAGCAGCTGGGGGTCGGGACAGAATAGCAATCAGCCCCAGCATTTT

v_call: TRBV6-5
d_call: -
clone_size: -
j_call: TRBJ2-6
cdr3_aa: CASSYSGLLSSGANVLTF
cdr3_nt: TGTGCCAGCAGTTACTCTGGTCTCCTTTCCTCTGGGGCCAACGTCCTGACTTTC

v_call: TRBV7-6
d_call: -
clone_size: -
j_call: TRBJ2-7
cdr3_aa: CASSLARDPIAGGEQYF
cdr3_nt: TGTGCCAGCAGCTTAGCTCGGGACCCAATAGCCGGGGGCGAGCAGTACTTC

v_call: TRBV7-8
d_call: -
clone_size: few
j_call: TRBJ1-2
cdr3_aa: CASSPGLNYGYTF
cdr3_nt: TGTGCCAGCAGCCCCGGTCTTAACTATGGCTACACCTTC

v_call: TRBV20-1
d_call: -
clone_size: few
j_call: TRBJ2-7
cdr3_aa: CSARGEGLNEQYF
cdr3_nt: TGCAGTGCTAGGGGAGAGGGTTTAAACGAGCAGTACTTC

v_call: TRBV20-1
d_call: TRBD1
clone_size: -
j_call: TRBJ1-1
cdr3_aa: CSAYRGTGTGIGAFF
cdr3_nt: TGCAGTGCCTACCGCGGGACAGGGACCGGTATAGGAGCTTTCTTT

v_call: TRBV10-3
d_call: TRBD2
clone_size: few
j_call: TRBJ2-7
cdr3_aa: CAIKPSGRFEQYF
cdr3_nt: TGTGCCATCAAGCCGAGCGGGAGGTTCGAGCAGTACTTC

v_call: TRBV7-2
d_call: TRBD1
clone_size: many
j_call: TRBJ1-4
cdr3_aa: CASSPIRGAANEKLFF
cdr3_nt: TGTGCCAGCAGCCCAATCAGGGGGGCGGCTAATGAAAAACTGTTTTTT

v_call: TRBV7-6
d_call: TRBD2
clone_size: -
j_call: TRBJ2-7
cdr3_aa: CASSYLAGGLYEQYF
cdr3_nt: TGTGCCAGCAGCTACCTAGCGGGGGGACTCTACGAGCAGTACTTC

v_call: TRBV12-3/TRBV12-4
d_call: TRBD1
clone_size: -
j_call: TRBJ2-3
cdr3_aa: CASTFTGVSTDTQYF
cdr3_nt: TGTGCCAGCACCTTTACAGGGGTCAGCACAGATACGCAGTATTTT

v_call: TRBV27
d_call: TRBD1
clone_size: few
j_call: TRBJ1-6
cdr3_aa: CASSKIYPGQGGSPLHF
cdr3_nt: TGTGCCAGCAGTAAAATATATCCGGGACAGGGGGGTTCACCCCTCCACTTT

v_call: TRBV2
d_call: -
clone_size: few
j_call: TRBJ1-2
cdr3_aa: CASSERTYYGYTF
cdr3_nt: TGTGCCAGCAGTGAACGGACATACTATGGCTACACCTTC

v_call: TRBV7-9
d_call: -
clone_size: -
j_call: TRBJ1-2
cdr3_aa: CASSLGFGGYTF
cdr3_nt: TGTGCCAGCAGCTTGGGGTTCGGTGGCTACACCTTC

v_call: TRBV27
d_call: -
clone_size: few
j_call: TRBJ2-6
cdr3_aa: CASKHRLLSGANVLTF
cdr3_nt: TGTGCCAGCAAACACAGGTTACTCTCTGGGGCCAACGTCCTGACTTTC

v_call: TRBV7-2
d_call: -
clone_size: -
j_call: TRBJ2-1
cdr3_aa: CASSWTSYNEQFF
cdr3_nt: TGTGCCAGCAGCTGGACCTCCTACAATGAGCAGTTCTTC

v_call: TRBV6-5
d_call: -
clone_size: few
j_call: TRBJ1-1
cdr3_aa: CASSPSGLEGTEAFF
cdr3_nt: TGTGCCAGCAGTCCCTCGGGACTCGAGGGCACTGAAGCTTTCTTT

v_call: TRBV12-3/TRBV12-4
d_call: -
clone_size: few
j_call: TRBJ2-1
cdr3_aa: CASSPIAGVDNEQFF
cdr3_nt: TGTGCCAGCAGTCCCATCGCTGGGGTCGACAATGAGCAGTTCTTC

v_call: TRBV6-1
d_call: -
clone_size: few
j_call: TRBJ2-7
cdr3_aa: CASSREGPIYEQYF
cdr3_nt: TGTGCCAGCAGCAGAGAGGGACCTATCTACGAGCAGTACTTC

v_call: TRBV5-6
d_call: TRBD1
clone_size: -
j_call: TRBJ1-1
cdr3_aa: CASSAGGLNTEAFF
cdr3_nt: TGTGCCAGCAGCGCAGGGGGCCTGAACACTGAAGCTTTCTTT

v_call: TRBV20-1
d_call: -
clone_size: -
j_call: TRBJ1-2
cdr3_aa: CSARDVRIGLVGYTF
cdr3_nt: TGCAGTGCTAGAGATGTCCGTATAGGACTGGTTGGCTACACCTTC

v_call: TRBV7-2
d_call: -
clone_size: few
j_call: TRBJ2-3
cdr3_aa: CASSLGTPTPVTDTQYF
cdr3_nt: TGTGCCAGCAGCCTCGGGACCCCTACTCCTGTCACAGATACGCAGTATTTT

v_call: TRBV12-3/TRBV12-4
d_call: -
clone_size: -
j_call: TRBJ1-3
cdr3_aa: CASGNQGSGNTIYF
cdr3_nt: TGTGCCAGCGGGAATCAAGGCTCTGGAAACACCATATATTTT

v_call: TRBV4-3
d_call: TRBD2
clone_size: -
j_call: TRBJ2-1
cdr3_aa: CASSQGARREGPYNEQFF
cdr3_nt: TGCGCCAGCAGCCAAGGAGCCCGGCGGGAGGGCCCGTACAATGAGCAGTTCTTC

v_call: TRBV5-1
d_call: -
clone_size: -
j_call: TRBJ1-6
cdr3_aa: CASSLGLNSPLHF
cdr3_nt: TGCGCCAGCAGCTTGGGACTGAATTCACCCCTCCACTTT

v_call: TRBV7-2
d_call: TRBD1
clone_size: -
j_call: TRBJ1-3
cdr3_aa: CASSPYRQGTGNTIYF
cdr3_nt: TGTGCCAGCAGCCCTTACAGACAGGGCACTGGAAACACCATATATTTT

v_call: TRBV19
d_call: -
clone_size: -
j_call: TRBJ1-6
cdr3_aa: CASSLSTGGSKSSPLHF
cdr3_nt: TGTGCCAGTAGCCTTTCTACCGGGGGATCGAAGAGTTCACCCCTCCACTTT

v_call: TRBV12-5
d_call: -
clone_size: few
j_call: TRBJ2-5
cdr3_aa: CASGQGGVRETQYF
cdr3_nt: TGTGCTAGTGGACAGGGAGGGGTGCGAGAGACCCAGTACTTC